This T cell receptor (delta chain) was identified during a study of gamma-delta T cells after stem cell transplantation. This clone was found a few times. This DNA's translation and the protein TCRdb lists, from a much larger clone, do not match at residue 6, likely due to a read error; the protein shown is translated from the DNA. TCRdb reprocessed the RT-PCR reads using CATT. The data contain around 1,200 delta-chain clones, about 2.6% of them singletons. In germline, CDR1 is GEAIGNYY, CDR2 EKD. The CDR3 sequence is 19 residues long. Trimming stripped 1 base from V and 4 bases from J, with 27 bases between.

V and J are TRDV2 and TRDJ1; perhaps TRDD3 as D (5 bases). The clonotype originates from a human donor. It is not recorded whose cells these are; they may come from a transplant donor. Sequences were obtained from gamma-delta T cells. The CDR3 nucleotides read TGTGCCTGTGACACTGCTGAGAAAATTCAGCGGGGGTCGGACGATAAACTCATCTTT. Translating gives CACDTAEKIQRGSDDKLIF.